Listed below are T cell receptor beta chains from one sample, sequenced in a study of CD8 T cells in ankylosing spondylitis. TCRdb reprocessed the 5' RACE reads via MiXCR and lists one record per CDR3 protein. The table lists a few hundred thousand distinct CDR3 sequences, 20% of them singletons. The sequenced sample consisted of blood, either unsorted or a sorted T cell fraction (not recorded which). These receptors all come from a male donor with ankylosing spondylitis or in good health (not recorded which). Each CDR3 is given without its conserved first and last residue. Each record gives: V gene, J gene, CDR3 protein.

V gene: TRBV28
J gene: TRBJ2-7
CDR3 protein: ASSAGTVTYEQY

V gene: TRBV9
J gene: TRBJ2-7
CDR3 protein: ASSAYSSGGLGEQY

V gene: TRBV7-6
J gene: TRBJ2-3
CDR3 protein: ASSLEVQGGNLPTDTQY

V gene: TRBV12-3/TRBV12-4
J gene: TRBJ2-7
CDR3 protein: ASSKRQGAYEQY

V gene: TRBV5-4
J gene: TRBJ2-7
CDR3 protein: ASSDPGTREQY

V gene: TRBV10-3
J gene: TRBJ2-2
CDR3 protein: AISDYTGELF

V gene: TRBV30
J gene: TRBJ2-2
CDR3 protein: AWALAGGGGELF

V gene: TRBV7-6
J gene: TRBJ2-7
CDR3 protein: ASSSRESYEQY

V gene: TRBV12-3/TRBV12-4
J gene: TRBJ2-2
CDR3 protein: ASTPLTGVTGELF

V gene: TRBV30
J gene: TRBJ2-1
CDR3 protein: ATNIGVEQF

V gene: TRBV15
J gene: TRBJ2-7
CDR3 protein: ATSSRTETYEQY

V gene: TRBV7-9
J gene: TRBJ2-2
CDR3 protein: ASSPLGESGGTGELF

V gene: TRBV11-2
J gene: TRBJ2-3
CDR3 protein: ASSLDPGSGHTDTQY

V gene: TRBV20-1
J gene: TRBJ2-4
CDR3 protein: SASGVSGGILAKNIQY

V gene: TRBV3-1
J gene: TRBJ1-2
CDR3 protein: ASSQTGSYYGYT

V gene: TRBV2
J gene: TRBJ2-3
CDR3 protein: ASRPGLENTDTQY

V gene: TRBV5-1
J gene: TRBJ2-3
CDR3 protein: ASSLNAAGGFTDTQY

V gene: TRBV12-3/TRBV12-4
J gene: TRBJ2-5
CDR3 protein: ASSSETLEETQY

V gene: TRBV4-1
J gene: TRBJ2-2
CDR3 protein: ASSQDTGGYTGELF

V gene: TRBV7-9
J gene: TRBJ1-2
CDR3 protein: ASSLGTGTDYGYT

V gene: TRBV12-3/TRBV12-4
J gene: TRBJ2-7
CDR3 protein: ASSPMPSYEQY

V gene: TRBV12-3/TRBV12-4
J gene: TRBJ1-1
CDR3 protein: ASRSPNTEAF

V gene: TRBV4-1
J gene: TRBJ2-1
CDR3 protein: ASSQPVNEQF

V gene: TRBV7-2
J gene: TRBJ2-2
CDR3 protein: ASSLVVVLHTGELF

V gene: TRBV7-2
J gene: TRBJ2-1
CDR3 protein: ATQRADPLLDEQF

V gene: TRBV11-2
J gene: TRBJ1-6
CDR3 protein: ASSPIGRDYNSPLH

V gene: TRBV12-3/TRBV12-4
J gene: TRBJ2-1
CDR3 protein: ASSTPPPNEQF

V gene: TRBV7-2
J gene: TRBJ2-2
CDR3 protein: ASSLAFARGADTGELF

V gene: TRBV7-3
J gene: TRBJ2-5
CDR3 protein: ASSSWVGETQY

V gene: TRBV27
J gene: TRBJ2-5
CDR3 protein: ASSPSGVRLPETQY

V gene: TRBV6-5
J gene: TRBJ2-7
CDR3 protein: ASSYPARTDYEQY

V gene: TRBV5-1
J gene: TRBJ2-3
CDR3 protein: ASSGFAGASTDTQY

V gene: TRBV20-1
J gene: TRBJ2-5
CDR3 protein: SARDWTVVATQY

V gene: TRBV7-2
J gene: TRBJ2-3
CDR3 protein: ASSLVAGAPDTQY

V gene: TRBV20-1
J gene: TRBJ2-1
CDR3 protein: SAIPLGVTVREQF

V gene: TRBV7-2
J gene: TRBJ2-4
CDR3 protein: ASTPSGLLAKNIQY

V gene: TRBV6-5
J gene: TRBJ2-5
CDR3 protein: ASSYSSEQETQY

V gene: TRBV20-1
J gene: TRBJ2-6
CDR3 protein: SAEGQFSGANVLT

V gene: TRBV4-1
J gene: TRBJ2-3
CDR3 protein: ASSPWAGHTDTQY

V gene: TRBV30
J gene: TRBJ2-7
CDR3 protein: AWSVPIGGEQY

V gene: TRBV11-2
J gene: TRBJ2-1
CDR3 protein: ASSFYHNEQF

V gene: TRBV6-5
J gene: TRBJ2-3
CDR3 protein: ASSYSTASTDTQY

V gene: TRBV7-3
J gene: TRBJ1-5
CDR3 protein: ASSSGTGGEESNQPQH

V gene: TRBV10-3
J gene: TRBJ2-2
CDR3 protein: AISAGQATGELF

V gene: TRBV7-3
J gene: TRBJ2-7
CDR3 protein: ASSLEAGGSFPYEQY

V gene: TRBV5-1
J gene: TRBJ1-1
CDR3 protein: ASSLAGDLAF

V gene: TRBV24-1
J gene: TRBJ1-1
CDR3 protein: ATSFGTEAF

V gene: TRBV7-9
J gene: TRBJ2-4
CDR3 protein: ASSLIGQGIKNIQY

V gene: TRBV12-3/TRBV12-4
J gene: TRBJ2-2
CDR3 protein: ASSTRLGTTGELF

V gene: TRBV7-9
J gene: TRBJ1-6
CDR3 protein: ASRPEEGTLINSPLH

V gene: TRBV10-3
J gene: TRBJ2-7
CDR3 protein: AITGDTSYEQY

V gene: TRBV11-1
J gene: TRBJ2-7
CDR3 protein: ASSWGIYEQY

V gene: TRBV20-1
J gene: TRBJ2-7
CDR3 protein: SARSGGEQY

V gene: TRBV5-1
J gene: TRBJ2-5
CDR3 protein: ATHPTGYQETQY